This T cell receptor (beta chain) was retrieved from a study of OX40 agonist ivuxolimab in advanced cancers. About the research overall: Ivuxolimab, which is an agonistic anti-OX40 (CD134) antibody, was administered to the patients.

Clones were sequenced by immunoSEQ multiplex PCR, and TCRdb holds only the in-frame ones, with some missing. Of over 50,000 clones listed, 88% were seen once; the top ten hold 1.5%. Trimming cost V 0 bases and J 0 bases, with 9 bases left between them. The CDR3 extends over 15 amino acids. CDR1 and CDR2 (germline): SGHKS, YYEKEE (reference sequence). The source was CD4+ or CD8+ T cells sorted from blood, collected in a trial of the OX40 agonist ivuxolimab. The chain couples TRBV5-5 to TRBJ1-2; D is unclear. The TCR was taken from an adult with an advanced solid tumor such as melanoma, head and neck, liver or kidney cancer. The CDR3 protein is CASSLAPTANYGYTF. In nucleotides, the CDR3 is TGTGCCAGCAGCTTGGCCCCTACGGCTAACTATGGCTACACCTTC. Supplemented by reference TRBV5-5 and TRBJ1-2, the full variable domain reads DAGVTQSPTHLIKTRGQQVTLRCSPISGHKSVSWYQQVLGQGPQFIFQYYEKEERGRGNFPDRFSARQFPNYSSELNVNALLLGDSALYLCASSLAPTANYGYTFGSGTRLTVV.